This entry lists 28 T cell receptor beta chains sequenced from one sample in a study of tumor-infiltrating lymphocytes in localized non-small cell lung cancer. The repertoire was sequenced with immunoSEQ multiplex PCR; TCRdb's copy has only in-frame clones and lacks some. This table holds about 10,000 clones, about 78% found once. The sample was uninvolved lung tissue not adjacent to the tumor. Receptors originate from a human donor with non-small cell lung cancer.

This chain links TRBV5-5 with TRBJ2-7; possible D gene TRBD1, 6 bases. V was trimmed by 1 base and J by 4 bases, leaving 15 bases between them. The CDR3 has 15 residues. Germline loops: CDR1 SGHKS, CDR2 YYEKEE (reference sequence). The CDR3 coding sequence is TGTGCCAGCAGCTTGAGCGTGACAGGAACTTACGAGCAGTACTTC. Translating it yields CASSLSVTGTYEQYF.

V gene TRBV28 combines with J gene TRBJ1-2; TRBD1 matches at 12 bases. The CDR3 runs 16 residues. V was clipped by 6 bases and J by 5 bases; unmatched bases: 10. Germline V gene data show CDR1 as MDHEN and CDR2 as SYDVKM. The chain's CDR3 is CASRSGTGGAPYGYTF. The DNA for the CDR3 is TGTGCCAGCAGGTCCGGGACAGGGGGCGCCCCGTATGGCTACACCTTC.

This chain links TRBV5-1 with TRBJ2-3; 8 nucleotides match TRBD2. The junction had 5 bases not matched to a gene; V was cut back by 0 bases and J by 11 bases. This CDR3 region has 13 residues. Per germline, CDR1 SGHRS and CDR2 YFSETQ. The CDR3 sequence is CASSLAGGREQYF. CDR3 nucleotide sequence: TGCGCCAGCAGCTTGGCGGGGGGGCGCGAGCAGTATTTT.

This chain uses TRBV6-6 with TRBJ2-7; D uncertain. V was pared by 1 base and J by 0 bases, with 4 bases between. Germline V gives CDR1 MNHNY, CDR2 SVGAGI (reference sequence). The CDR3 totals 13 residues. In DNA, the CDR3 is TGTGCCAGCAGTTACTTGAGCTCCTACGAGCAGTACTTC. Its protein is CASSYLSSYEQYF.

The J gene is TRBJ1-4, the V gene TRBV6-6, with D possibly matching TRBD1 (6 bases). Trimming cost V 0 bases and J 3 bases, with 11 bases left between them. The CDR3 is 16 residues long. CDR1 and CDR2 (germline): MNHNY, SVGAGI (reference sequence). The CDR3 here is CASSYSPRQANEKLFF. The DNA for the CDR3 is TGTGCCAGCAGTTACTCGCCGCGACAGGCTAATGAAAAACTGTTTTTT.

J is TRBJ1-4 and V is TRBV9; D remains ambiguous. Trimming shortened V by 3 bases and J by 8 bases, and 11 bases separated the two germline ends. This CDR3 spans 13 amino acids. CDR1 and CDR2 (germline): SGDLS, YYNGEE. In nucleotides, the CDR3 is TGTGCCAGCAGCGCCGGGTCTCAAGAAAAACTGTTTTTT. Protein sequence: CASSAGSQEKLFF.

V and J are TRBV19 and TRBJ1-1; TRBD1 is a possible D gene (6 bases). CDR1 and CDR2 from the germline V gene are LNHDA and SQIVND (reference sequence). The V end was cut by 4 bases, the J end by 5 bases, with 17 bases between. The CDR3 runs 15 residues. The CDR3 DNA follows: TGTGCCAGTAGTACCATACAGGGAATGGGGACTGAAGCTTTCTTT. As protein: CASSTIQGMGTEAFF.

This clone occurred once. V gene TRBV28 combines with J gene TRBJ1-5, with D uncertain. Trimming took off 8 bases at V and 9 bases at J, with 14 bases between the two ends. From germline, CDR1 is MDHEN and CDR2 SYDVKM. This CDR3 is built from 12 residues. CDR3 sequence reads: CASSLLLRPQHF. The CDR3 coding sequence is TGTGCCAGCTCCCTCTTATTACGGCCCCAGCATTTT.

The rearrangement joins TRBV7-2 to TRBJ2-7; D gene unclear. This CDR3 has 15 residues. V lost 1 base and J 4 bases, leaving 14 bases between the germline ends. Germline V gene sequence: CDR1 SGHTA, CDR2 FQGNSA. As DNA, the CDR3 is TGTGCCAGCAGCTTAGGTTTCGGCAGACAATACGAGCAGTACTTC. Translating gives CASSLGFGRQYEQYF.

Sample share makes this clone medium-sized. This CDR3 is CSVVRTATDTQYF. CDR3 bases: TGCAGCGTTGTAAGGACAGCCACAGATACGCAGTATTTT. This chain joins TRBV29-1 and TRBJ2-3, with D possibly being TRBD1 (6 bases). The CDR3 spans 13 residues. Trimming pared 4 bases from V and 2 bases from J, leaving 10 bases between. Germline V gene data show CDR1 as SQVTM and CDR2 as ANQGSEA.

The chain links TRBV18 to TRBJ1-5; 7 positions agree with TRBD1. From germline, CDR1 is KGHSH and CDR2 LQKENI. This CDR3 has 13 residues. The V and J ends lost 3 bases and 4 bases, in that order; junction bases with no gene match: 0. CDR3 residues: CASSPDRNQPQHF. CDR3 DNA: TGTGCCAGCTCACCGGACAGGAATCAGCCCCAGCATTTT.

This rearrangement joins TRBV4-2 to TRBJ2-1, with 11 bases fitting TRBD2. The CDR3 runs to 16 residues. The junction had 3 bases not matched to a gene; V was cut back by 1 base and J by 4 bases. Germline CDR1 reads LGHNA; CDR2 reads YNFKEQ. In DNA form, the CDR3 reads TGTGCCAGCAGCCAAGTAGCGGGGGGGAAATACAATGAGCAGTTCTTC. This encodes CASSQVAGGKYNEQFF.

This chain connects TRBV14 to TRBJ1-1; maybe TRBD1 (5 bases). Per germline, CDR1 SGHDN and CDR2 FVKESK. Trimming took 4 bases from V and 11 from J, leaving 20 bases between them. The CDR3 is 14 amino acids. The chain's CDR3 is CASSPGSGLRRAFF. DNA for the CDR3: TGTGCCAGCAGCCCAGGGTCAGGACTCAGGAGGGCTTTCTTT.

In this sample, this clone turned up a few times. This chain links TRBV14 with TRBJ2-7, with D unclear. Germline CDR1 reads SGHDN; CDR2 reads FVKESK. The CDR3 is made up of 12 amino acids. The germline V and J ends were trimmed by 4 bases and 0 bases, with 4 bases remaining between them. The CDR3, as DNA: TGTGCCAGCAGCCTCAGCTCCTACGAGCAGTACTTC. Amino acid sequence: CASSLSSYEQYF.

The chain carries TRBV28 and TRBJ1-1, with D possibly matching TRBD1 (6 bases). The CDR3 is 13 residues long. Germline V gene sequence: CDR1 MDHEN, CDR2 SYDVKM. V shed 6 bases and J shed 4 bases, with 12 bases lying between them. In DNA, the CDR3 is TGTGCCAGCAGCTCCAGGGGCGCCACTGAAGCTTTCTTT. Translating it yields CASSSRGATEAFF.

This clone was seen more than once but under ten times. The gene calls are TRBV11-2 and TRBJ1-2, with D perhaps matching TRBD1 (5 bases). CDR1 is SGHAT, CDR2 FQNNGV, per germline. CDR3 length: 13 residues. With 4 bases removed from V and 4 bases from J, the gap between germline ends came to 10 bases. CDR3 bases: TGTGCCAGCAGCTCCGGGACTTTCTATGGCTACACCTTC. It codes for CASSSGTFYGYTF.

The rearrangement joins TRBV7-2 to TRBJ2-5; 7 nucleotides agree with TRBD2. This CDR3 spans 15 amino acids. Germline CDR1 SGHTA, CDR2 FQGNSA. The trim removed 5 bases at V and 2 bases at J, leaving 8 bases unmatched. CDR3 nucleotides: TGTGCCAGCAGCCTAAAAGCGGGGCCACAAGAGACCCAGTACTTC. Encoded protein: CASSLKAGPQETQYF.

This chain joins TRBV9 and TRBJ2-7; TRBD1 might be the D (6 bases). Trimming took 0 bases from V and 6 from J, leaving 16 bases between them. The CDR3 totals 15 residues. Germline V CDR1 and CDR2: SGDLS, YYNGEE. Here the CDR3 DNA reads TGTGCCAGCAGCGTAGCAGGAGACAGGCGGGCCGAGCAGTACTTC. As protein: CASSVAGDRRAEQYF.

This clone was counted a single time. The V and J genes are TRBV6-5 and TRBJ1-4; a weak D match, TRBD1 (6 bases). CDR3 length: 15 residues. Trimming took 2 bases from V and 9 from J, leaving 16 bases between them. The germline V gene encodes CDR1 MNHEY and CDR2 SVGAGI. DNA of the CDR3: TGTGCCAGCAGTTACGCGGACAGCACCATGAAAAAACTGTTTTTT. Encoded protein: CASSYADSTMKKLFF.

This chain uses TRBV28 with TRBJ2-1; TRBD2 aligns across 9 bases. There are 14 residues in the CDR3. Germline V gene sequence: CDR1 MDHEN, CDR2 SYDVKM. The junction had 6 bases not matched to a gene; V was cut back by 7 bases and J by 5 bases. For the CDR3, the DNA is TGTGCCAGCAAAAGCGGGGGGCTGGACAATGAGCAGTTCTTC. Residues: CASKSGGLDNEQFF.

This chain uses TRBV5-6 with TRBJ1-1; 10 nucleotides align to TRBD1. The length of the CDR3 is 16 residues. V lost 4 bases to trimming and J lost 0 bases; unmatched junction nucleotides: 6. CDR1 SGHDT and CDR2 YYEEEE come from the germline V gene. Here the CDR3 reads CASSPGTGDVNTEAFF. The CDR3 DNA reads as TGTGCCAGCAGCCCCGGGACAGGGGATGTGAACACTGAAGCTTTCTTT.

CDR3 bases: TGTGCCAGTAGTCCCCAGACAGGGACGGGCACCTTC. It is translated as CASSPQTGTGTF. The gene calls are TRBV19 and TRBJ1-2; 7 nucleotides match TRBD1. The V and J ends lost 5 bases and 13 bases, in that order; junction bases with no gene match: 10. The CDR3 extends over 12 amino acids. The germline V gene encodes CDR1 LNHDA and CDR2 SQIVND (reference sequence).

The V call is TRBV11-1, the J call TRBJ2-2; D uncertain. This CDR3 is 13 amino acids long. V lost 5 bases and J lost 5, with 9 bases in between. Per germline, CDR1 SGHAT and CDR2 FQDESV (reference sequence). The DNA of the CDR3 is TGTGCCAGCAGCCGGTTCGGTACCGGGGAGCTGTTTTTT. Its translation: CASSRFGTGELFF.

The chain recombines TRBV6-1 with TRBJ1-5, with D unclear. Trimming took 8 bases from V and 4 from J, leaving 12 bases between them. The CDR3 length is 13 residues. The germline gives CDR1 MNHNS, CDR2 SASEGT. CDR3 loop: CASRGDQNQPQHF. CDR3 DNA sequence: TGTGCCAGCCGTGGAGACCAGAATCAGCCCCAGCATTTT.

The chain carries TRBV4-2 and TRBJ1-4, with a weak D call TRBD1 (5 bases). This CDR3 has 12 amino acids. In germline, CDR1 is LGHNA, CDR2 YNFKEQ. V was cut by 5 bases and J by 8 bases, with 9 bases left in between. The DNA of the CDR3 is TGTGCCAGCAGCATTGCAGGGGAAAAACTGTTTTTT. Translating gives CASSIAGEKLFF.

A few counts support this clone. The chain has TRBV10-1 and TRBJ2-3; D unclear. V lost 1 base to trimming and J lost 2 bases, with 7 bases between them. Germline values: CDR1 WNHNN, CDR2 SYGVQD (reference sequence). The CDR3 has 14 amino acids. CDR3 sequence reads: CASSEYRPTDTQYF. DNA of the CDR3: TGCGCCAGCAGTGAGTACCGTCCCACAGATACGCAGTATTTT.

The V call is TRBV7-8, the J call TRBJ2-3, with TRBD2 matching 8 bases. V shed 5 bases and J 0 bases; nucleotides not matched to a gene: 7. This CDR3 comprises 16 residues. Germline lookup yields CDR1 SGHVS and CDR2 FQNEAQ. Here the CDR3 reads CASSLRGGPSTDTQYF. The CDR3 coding sequence is TGTGCCAGCAGCCTCCGGGGGGGACCTAGCACAGATACGCAGTATTTT.

In DNA, the CDR3 is TGTGCCAGCAGCTCCTTGACTAGCGGGGGCGGGACAGATACGCAGTATTTT. Its translation: CASSSLTSGGGTDTQYF. This rearrangement joins TRBV7-9 to TRBJ2-3, with 12 bases identical to TRBD2. After removal of 4 bases from V and 3 bases from J, the junction contained 8 bases not matched to a gene. Germline-derived CDR1 and CDR2 are SEHNR and FQNEAQ (reference sequence). CDR3 length: 17 amino acids.